This T cell receptor (beta chain) was observed in a study of identical twins. Each CDR3 protein gets one entry after TCRdb re-called the 5' RACE reads with MiXCR. The table includes about 720,000 distinct CDR3 sequences, 15% to 20% detected once. This CDR3 has 14 amino acids. V was pared by 5 bases and J by 5 bases, with 10 bases of the junction left unmatched. In germline, CDR1 is SQVTM, CDR2 ANQGSEA. These data also featured in a second study, about T cells expressing NK-cell markers.

The clonotype comes from a woman aged 18-29 years in good health. The sequenced sample was PBMCs. The rearrangement links TRBV29-1 to TRBJ2-7; 9 bases agree with TRBD1. The CDR3 sequence is CSVLPLGQGDEQYF. In DNA form, the CDR3 reads TGCAGCGTTCTACCCTTGGGACAGGGTGACGAGCAGTACTTC.